Below are 2 T cell receptor beta chains sequenced from a single sample in a study of type 1 regulatory T cells. Each CDR3 protein is one row after TCRdb ran MiXCR on the reads. The repertoire has 15,000 to 20,000 distinct CDR3 sequences, roughly 10% of them found once; the top ten carry under 3.5%. Sequencing was carried out using CD4+ T cells, either the whole sample or a sorted fraction (not recorded which). The receptors derive from a human donor in good health.

This chain connects TRBV2 to TRBJ2-7, with unresolved D. V gave up 6 bases and J gave up 6 bases, with 12 bases separating them. This CDR3 is 12 amino acids long. CDR1 and CDR2 from the germline V gene are SNHLY and FYNNEI. Here the CDR3 reads CASRPLVSEQYF. CDR3 in DNA: TGTGCCAGCAGGCCACTTGTCTCCGAGCAGTACTTC.

There are many counts of this clonotype. The chain links TRBV6-5 to TRBJ2-7, with 16 positions matching TRBD2. The CDR3 sequence is 16 residues long. Germline-derived CDR1 and CDR2 are MNHEY and SVGAGI. J lost 4 bases, V lost 6 bases, and 6 bases had no gene match. This CDR3 is CASSDGTSGRGYEQYF. CDR3 DNA: TGTGCCAGCAGCGACGGGACTAGCGGGAGGGGGTACGAGCAGTACTTC.